The source of this TCR beta chain is a study of cytomegalovirus exposure and HLA in healthy donors. General observations from the study: In vitro data verified a few CMV-associated chains as specific for CMV antigens. When the data were analyzed later, several of the most significant clusters appeared to be linked to common viral pathogens. Reports indicated that the classifier achieved high specificity and sensitivity in diagnosing cytomegalovirus status. A later look showed TCR association rates differing by HLA locus, highest for DRB1 and lowest for HLA-C.

For this clone: Its target is not known.

Germline V gene lookup returns CDR1 MNHNS and CDR2 SASEGT. V lost 0 bases to trimming and J lost 3 bases, with 9 bases between them. The CDR3 extends over 15 amino acids. Primers: 60 Vbeta forward and 13 Jbeta reverse. Measured with immunoSEQ multiplex PCR; TCRdb has only the in-frame clones, and not every one. The sample yields about 56,000 clones, roughly 83% seen once. The sequenced sample consisted of PBMCs. The chain carries TRBV6-1 and TRBJ1-5; D is undetermined. The TCR was taken from a man aged 35 to 55 in good health and CMV-seronegative. The CDR3 DNA reads as TGTGCCAGCAGTGAAGCAGGAGGATACAATCAGCCCCAGCATTTT. It yields the protein CASSEAGGYNQPQHF.